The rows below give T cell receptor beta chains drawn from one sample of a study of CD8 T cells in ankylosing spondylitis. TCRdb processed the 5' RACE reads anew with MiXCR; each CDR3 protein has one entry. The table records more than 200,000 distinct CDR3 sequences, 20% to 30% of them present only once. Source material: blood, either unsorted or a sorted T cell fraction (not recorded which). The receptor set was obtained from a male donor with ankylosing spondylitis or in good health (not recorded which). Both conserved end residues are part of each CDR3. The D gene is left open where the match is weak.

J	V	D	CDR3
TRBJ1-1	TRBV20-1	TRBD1	CSARESGTGNTEAFF
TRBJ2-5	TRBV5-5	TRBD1	CASSSTGWGETQYF
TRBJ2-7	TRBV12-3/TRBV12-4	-	CASRGPGGYSYEQYF
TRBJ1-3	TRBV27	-	CASTPGSGRASGNTIYF
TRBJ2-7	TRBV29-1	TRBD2	CSVGLSGGRYEQYF
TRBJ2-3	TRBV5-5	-	CASSFSSTDTQYF
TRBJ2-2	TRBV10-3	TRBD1	CATHRDRDTGELFF
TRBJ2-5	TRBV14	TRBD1	CASSHLRGLGETQYF
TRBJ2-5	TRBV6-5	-	CASSYSRDIQETQYF
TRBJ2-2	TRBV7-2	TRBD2	CASSPTSVTGELFF
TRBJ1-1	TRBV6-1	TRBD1	CASNQWDRAGFTEAFF
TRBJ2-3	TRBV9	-	CASSVVRGGLDTQYF
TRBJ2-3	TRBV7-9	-	CASSPTSVGTQYF
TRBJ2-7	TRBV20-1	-	CSARKNLGVYEQYF